Each of the 19 T cell receptor beta chains below was sequenced from the same sample in a study of T-cell memory formation after mild COVID-19. TCRdb passed the 5' RACE reads through MiXCR, listing each CDR3 protein once. The sample yields roughly 250,000 distinct CDR3 sequences, roughly 15% seen once. Sequenced sample: PBMCs or a T cell subset sorted from them (not recorded which). Every receptor here comes from a man younger than 35 who had mild COVID-19 (a few samples of this study predate the infection). Cell type and time point are not known.

This clonotype was seen a handful of times. The chain carries TRBV18 and TRBJ2-7; no clear D gene. Germline lookup yields CDR1 KGHSH and CDR2 LQKENI. The CDR3 covers 14 residues. Trimming shortened V by 2 bases and J by 0 bases, and 8 bases separated the two germline ends. CDR3 coding DNA: TGTGCCAGCTCACCATTGGGCAACTCCTACGAGCAGTACTTC. The encoded protein is CASSPLGNSYEQYF.

The chain uses TRBV6-5 and TRBJ1-3; unclear D gene. Germline loops: CDR1 MNHEY, CDR2 SVGAGI. The CDR3 contains 18 residues. Trimming took off 0 bases at V and 0 bases at J, with 15 bases between the two ends. The CDR3 loop is CASSYSTSAATSGNTIYF. The CDR3 DNA is TGTGCCAGCAGTTACTCGACATCCGCGGCAACCTCTGGAAACACCATATATTTT.

This chain links TRBV5-1 with TRBJ1-6, with D possibly TRBD1 on 6 matching bases. V was clipped by 3 bases and J by 4 bases, with 11 bases between them. There are 15 residues in the CDR3. Germline-derived CDR1 and CDR2 are SGHRS and YFSETQ. DNA for the CDR3: TGCGCCAGCAGCTACACGGACAGTTATAATTCACCCCTCCACTTT. Translation: CASSYTDSYNSPLHF.

This clonotype was counted a few times. This sequence joins TRBV9 and TRBJ2-1; D unclear. Deletions cut 3 bases from V and 0 bases from J, with 10 bases between. This CDR3 contains 15 residues. Germline CDR1 is SGDLS and CDR2 is YYNGEE. The CDR3 loop is CASSGDGYSYNEQFF. Written as DNA, the CDR3 is TGTGCCAGCAGCGGAGACGGGTACTCCTACAATGAGCAGTTCTTC.

This chain joins TRBV5-4 and TRBJ1-4; possibly TRBD1 for D (6 bases). Germline CDR1 is SGHNT and CDR2 is YYREEE (reference sequence). There are 17 residues in the CDR3. V shed 4 bases and J shed 1 base, with 17 bases lying between them. The CDR3 sequence is CASSAGTPTGTNEKLFF. The CDR3 bases are TGTGCCAGCAGCGCCGGGACACCAACGGGAACTAATGAAAAACTGTTTTTT. The full variable domain, its missing parts supplied by reference TRBV5-4 and TRBJ1-4, is ETGVTQSPTHLIKTRGQQVTLRCSSQSGHNTVSWYQQALGQGPQFIFQYYREEENGRGNFPPRFSGLQFPNYSSELNVNALELDDSALYLCASSAGTPTGTNEKLFFGSGTQLSVL.

A few counts support this clonotype. The chain joins TRBV5-1 to TRBJ1-2, with 9 bases that match TRBD1. Trimming took 3 bases from V and 7 from J; bases not matched to a gene: 7. The CDR3 is 14 amino acids. Germline lookup yields CDR1 SGHRS and CDR2 YFSETQ. CDR3 in amino acids: CASSSSQGAFGYTF. CDR3 DNA sequence: TGCGCCAGCAGCTCGTCACAGGGGGCGTTTGGCTACACCTTC.

A few counts support this clonotype. This chain uses TRBV18 with TRBJ1-5, with 10 bases that match TRBD1. The CDR3 contains 15 residues. The trim removed 5 bases at V and 7 bases at J, leaving 8 bases unmatched. CDR1 and CDR2 (germline): KGHSH, LQKENI. CDR3 sequence: CASSVTGTGDQPQHF. The CDR3 DNA follows: TGTGCCAGCTCAGTAACCGGGACAGGGGACCAGCCCCAGCATTTT.

Note on this clonotype: Germline is not matched at one junction end, which may reflect a read error. This rearrangement joins TRBV7-2 to TRBJ1-2; TRBD1 matches at 8 bases. The CDR3 consists of 13 residues. Germline V gene lookup returns CDR1 SGHTA and CDR2 FQGNSA. The CDR3 coding sequence is TGCGCCAGCAGCTCCCGGACAGGGAATGGCTACACCTTC. Translated: CASSSRTGNGYTF.

The rearrangement links TRBV7-3 to TRBJ1-1, with D hard to call. Trimming took 1 base from V and 2 from J, leaving 11 bases between them. The CDR3 totals 15 residues. CDR1 is SGHTA and CDR2 is FQGTGA in the germline V gene. DNA for the CDR3: TGTGCCAGCAGCTTAATGCCGGCAGATAACACTGAAGCTTTCTTT. Translated: CASSLMPADNTEAFF.

V and J are TRBV7-9 and TRBJ2-5; 8 nucleotides match TRBD2. With 6 bases clipped from V and 5 bases from J, the junction kept 5 bases outside the gene matches. The CDR3 consists of 13 residues. Germline V gene sequence: CDR1 SEHNR, CDR2 FQNEAQ (reference sequence). CDR3 residues: CASSIAGRETQYF. The CDR3 DNA follows: TGTGCCAGCAGTATAGCGGGGCGGGAGACCCAGTACTTC.

This clonotype was seen repeatedly, ten times or more. The V call is TRBV7-9, the J call TRBJ2-5; no firm D call. The length of the CDR3 is 14 residues. From germline, CDR1 is SEHNR and CDR2 FQNEAQ (reference sequence). Trimming took off 1 base at V and 0 bases at J, with 6 bases between the two ends. In DNA, the CDR3 is TGTGCCAGCAGCTTAGGGCAAAACCAAGAGACCCAGTACTTC. This encodes CASSLGQNQETQYF.

The chain carries TRBV7-8 and TRBJ1-4; D perhaps matches TRBD1 (5 bases). Germline-derived CDR1 and CDR2 are SGHVS and FQNEAQ. The germline V and J ends were trimmed by 2 bases and 4 bases, with 11 bases remaining between them. The CDR3 loop spans 15 amino acids. As DNA, the CDR3 is TGTGCCAGCAGCTTATTTGGGGGAAGTAATGAAAAACTGTTTTTT. This encodes CASSLFGGSNEKLFF.

V usage is TRBV6-5 and J usage is TRBJ2-6; TRBD1 is a possible D gene (6 bases). The germline V and J ends were trimmed by 1 base and 0 bases, with 10 bases remaining between them. The V gene's germline CDR1 is MNHEY and CDR2 SVGAGI. There are 17 residues in the CDR3. The CDR3 bases are TGTGCCAGCAGTTACTGGGGACAAAGCTCTGGGGCCAACGTCCTGACTTTC. This translates into CASSYWGQSSGANVLTF.

This clonotype was observed a handful of times. The J gene is TRBJ1-5, the V gene TRBV5-5; 7 nucleotides line up with TRBD1. The V gene's germline CDR1 is SGHKS and CDR2 YYEKEE (reference sequence). The V gene end was trimmed by 1 base and the J gene end by 7 bases; junction bases not matched to a gene: 5. The CDR3 consists of 14 residues. CDR3 residues: CASSLRTGDQPQHF. The CDR3 DNA is TGTGCCAGCAGCTTGAGGACAGGAGACCAGCCCCAGCATTTT.

In this sample, this clonotype turned up a few times. The chain uses TRBV10-3 and TRBJ2-7; D possibly corresponds to TRBD2 (6 bases). The V gene's germline CDR1 is ENHRY and CDR2 SYGVKD. Trimming took 11 bases from V and 2 from J, leaving 19 bases between them. This CDR3 spans 14 amino acids. The CDR3 here is CASADPGGTYEQYF. The CDR3 DNA reads as TGTGCCTCAGCGGATCCTGGGGGGACCTACGAGCAGTACTTC.

J is TRBJ2-1 and V is TRBV12-3 or TRBV12-4; D is ambiguous. V was cut by 5 bases and J by 6 bases, with 11 bases left in between. The CDR3 has 13 residues. The chain's CDR3 is CASSPWTVNEQFF. DNA for the CDR3: TGTGCCAGCAGTCCCTGGACGGTCAATGAGCAGTTCTTC.

The rearrangement uses TRBV29-1 and TRBJ1-1; D might be TRBD1 (5 bases). The CDR3 is 15 amino acids. Germline CDR1 and CDR2: SQVTM and ANQGSEA. Between the trimmed V and J ends, which lost 0 bases and 1 base, there was a span of 12 bases. CDR3 in amino acids: CSVEDPAGRNTEAFF. Written as DNA, the CDR3 is TGCAGCGTTGAAGACCCTGCAGGGAGGAACACTGAAGCTTTCTTT.

This clonotype was seen more than once but under ten times. The V and J genes are TRBV14 and TRBJ1-2; D ambiguous. Germline V gene data show CDR1 as SGHDN and CDR2 as FVKESK. V lost 0 bases, J lost 3 bases, and 2 bases lay in between. This CDR3 is 12 amino acids long. CDR3 nucleotide sequence: TGTGCCAGCAGCCAAGAACACTATGGCTACACCTTC. Protein: CASSQEHYGYTF.

This chain uses TRBV11-2 with TRBJ1-3, with D hard to call. The V gene lost 0 bases and the J gene lost 2 bases, with 8 bases spanning the gap. This CDR3 spans 15 amino acids. CDR1 and CDR2 (germline): SGHAT, FQNNGV. Here the CDR3 DNA reads TGTGCCAGCAGCTTAGATCTGGGTACTGGAAACACCATATATTTT. Encoded protein: CASSLDLGTGNTIYF.